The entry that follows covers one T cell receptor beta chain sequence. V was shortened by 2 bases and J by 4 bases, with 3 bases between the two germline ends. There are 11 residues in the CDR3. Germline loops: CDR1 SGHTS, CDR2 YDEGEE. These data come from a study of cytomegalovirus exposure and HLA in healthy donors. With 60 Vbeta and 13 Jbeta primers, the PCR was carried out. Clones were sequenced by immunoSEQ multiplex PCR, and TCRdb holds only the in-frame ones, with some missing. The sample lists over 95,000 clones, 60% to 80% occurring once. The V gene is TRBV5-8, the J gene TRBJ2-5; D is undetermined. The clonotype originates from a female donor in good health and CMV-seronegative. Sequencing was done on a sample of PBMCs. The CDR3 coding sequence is TGTGCCAGCAGCTTTCGAGAGACCCAGTACTTC. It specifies CASSFRETQYF.